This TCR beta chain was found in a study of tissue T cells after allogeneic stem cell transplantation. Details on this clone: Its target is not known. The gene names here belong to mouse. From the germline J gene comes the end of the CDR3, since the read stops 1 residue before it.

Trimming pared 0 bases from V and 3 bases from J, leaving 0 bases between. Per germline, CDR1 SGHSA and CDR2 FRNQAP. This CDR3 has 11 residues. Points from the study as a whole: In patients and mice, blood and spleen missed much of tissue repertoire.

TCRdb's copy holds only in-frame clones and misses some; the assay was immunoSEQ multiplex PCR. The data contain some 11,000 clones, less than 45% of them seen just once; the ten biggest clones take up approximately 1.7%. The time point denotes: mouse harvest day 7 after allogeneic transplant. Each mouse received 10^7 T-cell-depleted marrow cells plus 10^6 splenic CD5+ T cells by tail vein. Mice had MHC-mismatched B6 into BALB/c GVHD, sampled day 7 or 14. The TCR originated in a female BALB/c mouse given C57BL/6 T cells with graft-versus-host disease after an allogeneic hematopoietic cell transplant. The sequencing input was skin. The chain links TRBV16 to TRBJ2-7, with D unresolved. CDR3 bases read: TGTGCAAGCAGCTTAGACTATGAACAGTAC. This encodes CASSLDYEQY. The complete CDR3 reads CASSLDYEQYF.